Each of the 15 T cell receptor beta chains below was sequenced from the same sample in a study of Graves' ophthalmopathy and Graves' hyperthyroidism. RNA transcripts yielded amplified TCR beta CDR3 regions. HTBI primers were employed in first-round RT-PCR, then a second-round multiplex PCR followed. TCRdb ran MiXCR on the multiplex PCR reads and lists one entry per CDR3 protein. The sample carries approximately 640,000 distinct CDR3 sequences, more than 40% recorded once. Input material: peripheral blood. Source of these receptors: an adult man with Graves' ophthalmopathy.

This chain uses TRBV29-1 with TRBJ1-3, with 7 positions matching TRBD1. This CDR3 has 15 amino acids. The V and J ends lost 3 bases and 8 bases, in that order; junction bases with no gene match: 13. Germline V lookup: CDR1 SQVTM, CDR2 ANQGSEA. CDR3 DNA: TGCAGCGTTGAGACAGGGCCAAACTATGGCTACACCATATATTTT. This encodes CSVETGPNYGYTIYF. The whole variable domain, remainder taken from reference TRBV29-1 and TRBJ1-3, is SAVISQKPSRDICQRGTSLTIQCQVDSQVTMMFWYRQQPGQSLTLIATANQGSEATYESGFVIDKFPISRPNLTFSTLTVSNMSPEDSSIYLCSVETGPNYGYTIYFGEGSWLTVV.

This chain connects TRBV15 to TRBJ2-5; perhaps TRBD1 as D (5 bases). TRBJ2-1 matches the DNA end more closely, so the J call is doubtful. This CDR3 has 13 amino acids. CDR1 and CDR2 (germline): LNHNV, YYDKDF (reference sequence). DNA of the CDR3: TGTGCCACCAGCAGGGAGACAGTCAATGAGCAGTTCTTC. This gives the protein CATSRETVNEQFF.

This clonotype was detected ten times or more. The gene calls are TRBV12-3 or TRBV12-4 and TRBJ1-5; D is undetermined. Trimming shortened V by 6 bases and J by 4 bases, and 13 bases separated the two germline ends. The CDR3 has 14 residues. CDR3 loop: CASSPRRLNQPQHF. The CDR3 DNA sequence: TGTGCCAGCAGCCCGAGACGGTTGAATCAGCCCCAGCATTTT.

This clonotype has only a few counts. This chain uses TRBV29-1 with TRBJ2-3; no clear D gene. The CDR3 loop spans 13 amino acids. CDR1 SQVTM and CDR2 ANQGSEA come from the germline V gene. Deletions cut 5 bases from V and 0 bases from J, with 9 bases between. CDR3 in amino acids: CSVSPTSTDTQYF. In DNA form, the CDR3 reads TGCAGCGTTTCACCAACTAGCACAGATACGCAGTATTTT.

This clonotype was counted at least ten times. The chain employs TRBV6-6 and TRBJ1-2, with TRBD1 identical over 8 bases. The V gene's germline CDR1 is MNHNY and CDR2 SVGAGI (reference sequence). V was pared by 8 bases and J by 8 bases, with 4 bases of the junction left unmatched. The CDR3 loop spans 11 amino acids. This CDR3 is CASSDRVGYTF. CDR3 DNA: TGTGCCAGCTCGGACAGGGTCGGCTACACCTTC.

This chain uses TRBV6-5 with TRBJ1-5, with D maybe TRBD1 (5 bases). This CDR3 is 15 amino acids long. CDR1 MNHEY and CDR2 SVGAGI come from the germline V gene. V shed 2 bases and J shed 4 bases, with 12 bases lying between them. The DNA of the CDR3 is TGTGCCAGCAGTTACATTGGGGCGAGGAATCAGCCCCAGCATTTT. This sequence encodes CASSYIGARNQPQHF.

This clonotype has at least ten counts. J is TRBJ1-3 and V is TRBV11-3; 7 nucleotides line up with TRBD1. The junction had 8 bases not matched to a gene; V was cut back by 3 bases and J by 0 bases. In germline, CDR1 is SGHNT, CDR2 YENEEA. The CDR3 consists of 17 residues. CDR3: CASSLKWDSLSGNTIYF. The CDR3, as DNA: TGTGCCAGCAGCTTGAAATGGGACAGTCTCTCTGGAAACACCATATATTTT.

This clonotype was observed at least ten times. This chain links TRBV25-1 with TRBJ2-7; TRBD2 aligns across 10 bases. The CDR3 spans 15 residues. V lost 4 bases, J lost 0 bases, and 3 bases stayed unmatched. Germline CDR1 and CDR2: MGHDK and SYGVNS. CDR3 in DNA: TGTGCCAGCAGTGGTCTAGCGGGGGCCTCCTACGAGCAGTACTTC. Protein sequence: CASSGLAGASYEQYF.

The chain links TRBV7-9 to TRBJ1-5, with D tentatively TRBD1 (5 bases). This CDR3 has 16 residues. In germline, CDR1 is SEHNR, CDR2 FQNEAQ (reference sequence). V was shortened by 5 bases and J by 10 bases, with 24 bases between the two germline ends. The CDR3 sequence is CASSQRNLGRGQPQHF. Here the CDR3 DNA reads TGTGCCAGCAGCCAGAGAAACCTGGGACGCGGCCAACCCCAGCATTTT.

The rearrangement uses TRBV29-1 and TRBJ1-2; weak D call: TRBD1 (6 bases). The CDR3 length is 13 residues. In germline, CDR1 is SQVTM, CDR2 ANQGSEA. The germline V and J ends were trimmed by 7 bases and 6 bases, with 18 bases remaining between them. The CDR3 DNA reads as TGCAGCGCCACTCGAACGGGGGGCAATGGCTACACCTTC. Protein product: CSATRTGGNGYTF.

The chain couples TRBV29-1 to TRBJ2-6; D not resolved. Per germline, CDR1 SQVTM and CDR2 ANQGSEA. V was cut by 2 bases and J by 15 bases, with 5 bases left in between. This CDR3 comprises 9 residues. The DNA of the CDR3 is TGCAGCGTTGAAATCGGCCTGACTTTC. Protein product: CSVEIGLTF.

This clonotype occurred a few times. The junction differs from germline at one of its ends, possibly a read error. The J gene is TRBJ2-7, the V gene TRBV7-2; D may be TRBD1 (6 bases). The V gene's germline CDR1 is SGHTA and CDR2 FQGNSA. The CDR3 length is 16 residues. The CDR3 sequence is CASSQLGQDSPFEQYF. In nucleotides, the CDR3 is TGCGCCAGCAGCCAGTTGGGTCAGGACAGTCCTTTCGAGCAGTACTTC.

This clonotype was observed many times. This chain links TRBV10-3 with TRBJ2-7, with 9 positions matching TRBD1. Germline loops: CDR1 ENHRY, CDR2 SYGVKD. CDR3 length: 13 residues. This CDR3 is CAHRDRDSYEQYF. The CDR3 nucleotides read TGTGCGCACCGGGACAGGGACTCCTACGAGCAGTACTTC.

This clonotype came up once. This chain connects TRBV20-1 to TRBJ1-1; 9 bases map to TRBD1. This CDR3 spans 11 amino acids. Germline CDR1 is DFQATT and CDR2 is SNEGSKA (reference sequence). V gave up 6 bases and J gave up 11 bases; unmatched junction bases: 7. CDR3 sequence: CSAQTGGIAFF. The DNA for the CDR3 is TGCAGTGCGCAGACAGGGGGTATCGCTTTCTTT.

This clonotype came up many times. Germline is not matched at one junction end, which may reflect a read error. The J gene is TRBJ1-2, the V gene TRBV10-3; 8 nucleotides align to TRBD1. The CDR3 spans 15 residues. The germline V gene encodes CDR1 ENHRY and CDR2 SYGVKD. The CDR3: CASSSVGQEGYGYTF. CDR3 bases: TGTGCCAGCAGTTCGGTGGGACAGGAAGGCTATGGCTACACCTTC.